The 15 T cell receptor beta chains below all came from one sample that was sequenced in a study of blood T cell repertoires in COVID-19. Some clones are missing from TCRdb's copy, which holds only in-frame ones; the method was immunoSEQ multiplex PCR. The table lists some 270,000 clones, about 89% of them singletons. The source material was PBMCs or T cells enriched from blood (not recorded which). These receptors all come from a woman between 40 and 50 years old who had recovered from COVID-19.

The chain combines TRBV29-1 with TRBJ2-3, with 14 bases lining up with TRBD2. Germline V gene data show CDR1 as SQVTM and CDR2 as ANQGSEA. The length of the CDR3 is 14 residues. Trimming at V came to 6 bases and at J to 6 bases, leaving 5 bases not matched to a gene. The CDR3 DNA reads as TGCAGCGTGAGACTAGCGGGAGGGCCGGATACGCAGTATTTT. Amino acid sequence: CSVRLAGGPDTQYF.

This chain links TRBV18 with TRBJ2-1, with D unclear. V lost 3 bases and J lost 0, with 9 bases in between. The CDR3 is 15 residues long. Germline CDR1 and CDR2: KGHSH and LQKENI. The CDR3 bases are TGTGCCAGCTCACCCGGTCTAAGCTCCTACAATGAGCAGTTCTTC. Translating it yields CASSPGLSSYNEQFF.

V is TRBV6-5 and J is TRBJ1-1; D is uncertain. V was cut by 10 bases and J by 4 bases, with 22 bases left in between. Germline CDR1 reads MNHEY; CDR2 reads SVGAGI. The CDR3 runs 15 residues. CDR3 in amino acids: CATSVGGPVVTEAFF. DNA of the CDR3: TGTGCCACGTCCGTCGGAGGGCCAGTTGTCACTGAAGCTTTCTTT.

The V and J genes are TRBV4-2 and TRBJ2-3, with 8 nucleotides matching TRBD1. The ends lost 3 bases at V and 2 bases at J; junction bases unmatched: 4. CDR3 length: 15 amino acids. From germline, CDR1 is LGHNA and CDR2 YNFKEQ. The CDR3 is CASSQRQGFTDTQYF. The CDR3 DNA sequence: TGTGCCAGCAGCCAGCGACAGGGGTTCACAGATACGCAGTATTTT.

Ten or more counts support this clone. The CDR3 DNA is TGTGCCACCAGTGATCGACGGACTAGCGGTTTCACAGATACGCAGTATTTT. This codes for CATSDRRTSGFTDTQYF. V and J are TRBV24-1 and TRBJ2-3, with 10 bases identical to TRBD2. The CDR3 has 17 residues. From germline, CDR1 is KGHDR and CDR2 SFDVKD. The ends lost 3 bases at V and 2 bases at J; junction bases unmatched: 7.

This clone was observed a single time. This chain connects TRBV7-8 to TRBJ2-3, with 10 positions matching TRBD2. This CDR3 is built from 14 residues. CDR1 is SGHVS, CDR2 FQNEAQ, per germline. The V segment lost 8 bases and the J segment 4 bases; nucleotides outside the gene matches: 6. This CDR3 is CASAEREGPDTQYF. For the CDR3, the DNA is TGTGCCAGCGCCGAGCGGGAGGGTCCAGATACGCAGTATTTT. Together with reference TRBV7-8 and TRBJ2-3, the CDR3 gives the full variable domain: GAGVSQSPRYKVAKRGQDVALRCDPISGHVSLFWYQQALGQGPEFLTYFQNEAQLDKSGLPSDRFFAERPEGSVSTLKIQRTQQEDSAVYLCASAEREGPDTQYFGPGTRLTVL.

The chain combines TRBV6-5 with TRBJ1-6, with 7 nucleotides matching TRBD1. The germline CDR1 and CDR2 sequences are MNHEY and SVGAGI. V lost 10 bases to trimming and J lost 4 bases; unmatched junction nucleotides: 4. This CDR3 has 13 amino acids. DNA for the CDR3: TGTGCCACCGGGGACAGATATAATTCACCCCTCCACTTT. It codes for CATGDRYNSPLHF.

This rearrangement joins TRBV6-2 or TRBV6-3 to TRBJ2-7; 11 nucleotides line up with TRBD1. Germline V gene data show CDR1 as MNHEY and CDR2 as SVGEGT. V lost 4 bases, J lost 9 bases, and 11 bases stayed unmatched. The CDR3 runs 15 residues. As DNA, the CDR3 is TGTGCCAGCAGTTTTGCCGGGACAGGGGGGAGTGGGCAGTACTTC. It yields the protein CASSFAGTGGSGQYF.

This chain links TRBV19 with TRBJ1-4; TRBD1 agrees at 7 bases. CDR3 length equals 17 residues. CDR1 and CDR2 (germline): LNHDA, SQIVND (reference sequence). Losses at the gene ends were 9 bases for V and 0 bases for J; bases not matched to a gene: 13. CDR3 nucleotides: TGTGCCAGCGCCGACAGGGCCCGACTATCAACTAATGAAAAACTGTTTTTT. Translation gives CASADRARLSTNEKLFF.

The V call is TRBV18, the J call TRBJ2-1, with 10 bases identical to TRBD2. The germline V gene has CDR1 KGHSH and CDR2 LQKENI. The CDR3 loop spans 15 amino acids. Trimming cost V 3 bases and J 12 bases; bases outside gene matches: 11. The CDR3 DNA follows: TGTGCCAGCTCACCCATAGCGGGGGGCCCCTCAGGGCAGTTCTTC. As protein: CASSPIAGGPSGQFF.

The chain links TRBV4-3 to TRBJ1-5; D unclear. CDR1 LGHNA and CDR2 YSLEER come from the germline V gene. The CDR3 sequence is 14 residues long. With 3 bases removed from V and 0 bases from J, the gap between germline ends came to 6 bases. The CDR3 DNA reads TGCGCCAGCAGCCAGAGTTATAGCAATCAGCCCCAGCATTTT. Translated: CASSQSYSNQPQHF.

About this clone itself: With a much larger clone just one base away, this may be a read error. The chain links TRBV3-1 (or the pseudogene TRBV3-2) to TRBJ2-1; the D gene is possibly TRBD1 (5 bases). This CDR3 has 12 amino acids. The V gene's germline CDR1 is LGHDT and CDR2 YNNKEL (reference sequence). CDR3 residues: CANSSPGNEQFF. As DNA, the CDR3 is TGTGCCAACAGCTCACCAGGGAATGAGCAGTTCTTC.

The chain employs TRBV12-5 and TRBJ2-7; TRBD2 matches at 8 bases. V was clipped by 0 bases and J by 1 base; unmatched bases: 14. This CDR3 comprises 19 residues. Germline V gives CDR1 LGHNT, CDR2 FRNRAP. The CDR3: CASGLVREGPRTFSYEQYF. Here the CDR3 DNA reads TGTGCTAGTGGTTTGGTACGGGAGGGGCCCAGAACTTTTTCCTACGAGCAGTACTTC.

The gene calls are TRBV7-2 and TRBJ2-5; 9 positions match TRBD2. The germline V gene has CDR1 SGHTA and CDR2 FQGNSA. J lost 4 bases, V lost 3 bases, and 3 bases had no gene match. This CDR3 has 14 amino acids. The CDR3 nucleotides are TGTGCCAGCAGCTTTAGCGGGAGAGGAGAGACCCAGTACTTC. Its protein product is CASSFSGRGETQYF.

The rearrangement links TRBV9 to TRBJ2-1; 8 positions agree with TRBD2. The CDR3 covers 14 residues. V was pared by 0 bases and J by 6 bases, with 2 bases of the junction left unmatched. From germline, CDR1 is SGDLS and CDR2 YYNGEE. CDR3 loop: CASSVGTSSNEQFF. CDR3 sequence (DNA): TGTGCCAGCAGCGTAGGGACTAGCAGCAATGAGCAGTTCTTC. Filled out from reference TRBV9 and TRBJ2-1, the complete variable domain reads DSGVTQTPKHLITATGQRVTLRCSPRSGDLSVYWYQQSLDQGLQFLIQYYNGEERAKGNILERFSAQQFPDLHSELNLSSLELGDSALYFCASSVGTSSNEQFFGPGTRLTVL.